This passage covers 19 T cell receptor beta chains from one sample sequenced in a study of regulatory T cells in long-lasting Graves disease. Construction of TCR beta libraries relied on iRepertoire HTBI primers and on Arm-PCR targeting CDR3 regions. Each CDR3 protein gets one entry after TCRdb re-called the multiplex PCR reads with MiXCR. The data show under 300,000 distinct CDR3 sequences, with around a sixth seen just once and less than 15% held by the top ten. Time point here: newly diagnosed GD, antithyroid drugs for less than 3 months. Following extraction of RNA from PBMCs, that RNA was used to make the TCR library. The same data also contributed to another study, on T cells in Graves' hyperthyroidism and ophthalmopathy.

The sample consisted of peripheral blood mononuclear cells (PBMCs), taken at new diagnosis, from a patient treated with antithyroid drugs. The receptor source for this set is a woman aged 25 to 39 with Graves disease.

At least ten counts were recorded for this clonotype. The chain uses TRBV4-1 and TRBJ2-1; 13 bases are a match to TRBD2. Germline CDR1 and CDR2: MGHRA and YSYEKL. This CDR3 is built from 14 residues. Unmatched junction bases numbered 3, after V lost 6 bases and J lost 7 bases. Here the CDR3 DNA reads TGCGCCAGCAGGCGGACTAGCGGGGGTAATGAGCAGTTCTTC. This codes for CASRRTSGGNEQFF.

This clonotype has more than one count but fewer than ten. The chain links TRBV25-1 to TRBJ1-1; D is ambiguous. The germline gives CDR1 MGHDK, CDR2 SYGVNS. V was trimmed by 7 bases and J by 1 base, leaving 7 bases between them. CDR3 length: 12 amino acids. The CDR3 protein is CASIKGNTEAFF. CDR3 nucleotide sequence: TGTGCCAGCATCAAGGGGAACACTGAAGCTTTCTTT.

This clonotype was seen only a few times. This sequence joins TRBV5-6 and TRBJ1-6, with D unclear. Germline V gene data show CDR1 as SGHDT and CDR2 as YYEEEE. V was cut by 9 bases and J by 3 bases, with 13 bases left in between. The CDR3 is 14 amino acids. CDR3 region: CATEASHYNSPLHF. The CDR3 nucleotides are TGTGCCACCGAGGCATCCCACTATAATTCACCCCTCCACTTT.

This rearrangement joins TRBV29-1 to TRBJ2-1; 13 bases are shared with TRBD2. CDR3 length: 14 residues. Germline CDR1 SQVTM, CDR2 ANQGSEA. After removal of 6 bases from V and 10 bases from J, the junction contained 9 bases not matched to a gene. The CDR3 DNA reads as TGCAGCGTGGGTACGGGACTAGCGGGACGGGAGCAGTTCTTC. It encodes CSVGTGLAGREQFF.

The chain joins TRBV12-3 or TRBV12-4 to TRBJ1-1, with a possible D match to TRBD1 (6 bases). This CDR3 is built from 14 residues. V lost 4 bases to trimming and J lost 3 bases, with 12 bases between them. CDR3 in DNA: TGTGCCAGCAGTTCGTACAGGGAGGACACTGAAGCTTTCTTT. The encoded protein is CASSSYREDTEAFF.

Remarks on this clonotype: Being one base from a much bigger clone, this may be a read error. The CDR3 DNA follows: TGTGCCAGCAGCCCACTAGCGGGTGCCGGGGAGCTGTTTTTT. Its protein is CASSPLAGAGELFF. V usage is TRBV3-1 and J usage is TRBJ2-2; 9 bases are a match to TRBD2. Trimming took 4 bases from V and 6 from J; bases not matched to a gene: 3. This CDR3 spans 14 amino acids. Germline CDR1 is LGHDT and CDR2 is YNNKEL (reference sequence).

In nucleotides, the CDR3 is TGTGCCAGTACCGATCAAGGGGCGGCCAAAAACATTCAGTACTTC. Encoded protein: CASTDQGAAKNIQYF. The V gene is TRBV19, the J gene TRBJ2-4; the D gene is possibly TRBD1 (5 bases). V was cut by 7 bases and J by 1 base, with 14 bases left in between. The length of the CDR3 is 15 residues. Germline-derived CDR1 and CDR2 are LNHDA and SQIVND (reference sequence).

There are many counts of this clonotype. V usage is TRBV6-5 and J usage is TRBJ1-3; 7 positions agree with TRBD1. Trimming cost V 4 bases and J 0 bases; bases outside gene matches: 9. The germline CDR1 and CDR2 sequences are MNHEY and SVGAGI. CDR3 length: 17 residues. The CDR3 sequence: CASSSLDRPNSGNTIYF. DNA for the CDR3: TGTGCCAGCAGTTCCCTGGACAGGCCTAACTCTGGAAACACCATATATTTT.

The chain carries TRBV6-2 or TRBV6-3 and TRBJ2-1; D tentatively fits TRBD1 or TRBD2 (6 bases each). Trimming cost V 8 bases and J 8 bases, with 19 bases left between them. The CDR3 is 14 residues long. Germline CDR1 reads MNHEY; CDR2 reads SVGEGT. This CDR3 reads CASLTQWGADEQFF. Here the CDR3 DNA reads TGTGCCAGCCTCACCCAATGGGGGGCGGATGAGCAGTTCTTC.

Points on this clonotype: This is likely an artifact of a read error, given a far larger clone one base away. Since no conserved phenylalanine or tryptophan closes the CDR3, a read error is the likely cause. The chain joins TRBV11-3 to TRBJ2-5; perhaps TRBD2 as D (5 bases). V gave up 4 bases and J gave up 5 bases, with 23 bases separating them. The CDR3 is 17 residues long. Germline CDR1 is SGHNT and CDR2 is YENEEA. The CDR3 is CASSSSFAGRRGETQYS. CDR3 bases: TGTGCCAGCAGCTCTTCCTTCGCCGGTCGACGAGGGGAGACCCAGTACTCC.

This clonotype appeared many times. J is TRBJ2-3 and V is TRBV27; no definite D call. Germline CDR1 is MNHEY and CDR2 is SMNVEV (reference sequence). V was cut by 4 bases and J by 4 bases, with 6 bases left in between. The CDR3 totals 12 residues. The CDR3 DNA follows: TGTGCCAGCAGTTCCTCTTCAGATACGCAGTATTTT. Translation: CASSSSSDTQYF.

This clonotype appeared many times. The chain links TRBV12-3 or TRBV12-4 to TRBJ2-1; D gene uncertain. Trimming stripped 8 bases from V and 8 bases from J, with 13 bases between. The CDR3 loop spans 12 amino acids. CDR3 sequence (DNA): TGTGCCAGCTCCAAGGTACGCTATGAGCAGTTCTTC. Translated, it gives CASSKVRYEQFF.

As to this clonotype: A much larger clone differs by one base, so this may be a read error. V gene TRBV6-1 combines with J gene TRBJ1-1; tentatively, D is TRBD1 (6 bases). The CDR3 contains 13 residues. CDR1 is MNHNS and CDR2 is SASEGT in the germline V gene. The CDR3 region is CASIRGRNTGAFF. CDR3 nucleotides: TGTGCCAGCATACGGGGGCGGAACACTGGAGCTTTCTTT.

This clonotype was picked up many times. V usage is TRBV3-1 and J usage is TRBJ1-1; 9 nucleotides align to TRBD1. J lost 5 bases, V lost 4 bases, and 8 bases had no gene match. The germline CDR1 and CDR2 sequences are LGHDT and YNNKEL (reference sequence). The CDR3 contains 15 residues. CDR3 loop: CASSLGQGDPTEAFF. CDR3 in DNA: TGTGCCAGCAGCCTGGGACAGGGCGACCCGACTGAAGCTTTCTTT.

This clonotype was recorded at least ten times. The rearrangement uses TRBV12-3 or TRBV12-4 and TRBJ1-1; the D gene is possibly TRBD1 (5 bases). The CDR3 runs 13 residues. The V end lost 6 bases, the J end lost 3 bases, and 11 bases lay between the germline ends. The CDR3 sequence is CASRGHLDTEAFF. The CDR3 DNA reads TGTGCCAGCAGAGGACACCTGGACACTGAAGCTTTCTTT.

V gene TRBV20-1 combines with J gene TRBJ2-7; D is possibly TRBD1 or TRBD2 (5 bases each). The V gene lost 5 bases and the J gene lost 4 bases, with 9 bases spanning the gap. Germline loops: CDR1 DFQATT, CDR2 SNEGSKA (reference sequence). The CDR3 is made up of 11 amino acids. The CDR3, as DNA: TGCAGTGCTCGGGACGGTTACGAGCAGTACTTC. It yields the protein CSARDGYEQYF.

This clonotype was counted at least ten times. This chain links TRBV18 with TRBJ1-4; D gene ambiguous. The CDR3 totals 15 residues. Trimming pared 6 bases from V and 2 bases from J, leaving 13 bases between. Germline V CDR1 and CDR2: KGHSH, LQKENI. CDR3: CASSKTGGTNEKLFF. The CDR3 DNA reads TGTGCCAGCTCGAAGACGGGAGGTACTAATGAAAAACTGTTTTTT. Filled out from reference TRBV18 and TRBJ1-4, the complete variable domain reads NAGVMQNPRHLVRRRGQEARLRCSPMKGHSHVYWYRQLPEEGLKFMVYLQKENIIDESGMPKERFSAEFPKEGPSILRIQQVVRGDSAAYFCASSKTGGTNEKLFFGSGTQLSVL.

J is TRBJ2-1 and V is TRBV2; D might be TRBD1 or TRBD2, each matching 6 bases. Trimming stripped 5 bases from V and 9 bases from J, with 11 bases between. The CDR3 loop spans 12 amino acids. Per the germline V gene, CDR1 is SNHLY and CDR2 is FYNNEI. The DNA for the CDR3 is TGTGCCAGCAGTTATGGGGGGCGTGAGCAGTTCTTC. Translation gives CASSYGGREQFF.

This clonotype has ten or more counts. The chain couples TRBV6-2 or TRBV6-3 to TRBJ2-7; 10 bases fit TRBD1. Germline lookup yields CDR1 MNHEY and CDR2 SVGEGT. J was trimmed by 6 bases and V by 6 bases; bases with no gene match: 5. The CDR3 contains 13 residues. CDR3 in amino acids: CASRPGTGVEQYF. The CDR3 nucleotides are TGTGCCAGCAGGCCCGGGACAGGGGTCGAGCAGTACTTC.